These T cell receptor beta chains were read from a single sample in a study of blood T cell repertoires in COVID-19. Assay used: immunoSEQ multiplex PCR; TCRdb lists only in-frame clones, some missing. The sample yields 150,000 to 200,000 clones, almost 80% seen once. Input material: peripheral blood. The receptor set was obtained from a woman in her 70s with acute or convalescent COVID-19. The CDR3 runs from the conserved cysteine through the conserved F or W. The D gene is left open where the match is weak. Some rows mark clone size as missing; the rest say once, few, many or name a class of expanded clone.

D: .
J: TRBJ1-1
V: TRBV20-1
size: once
DNA: TGCAGTGCTAGTAAGGGGCTGGGTACTGAAGCTTTCTTT
CDR3: CSASKGLGTEAFF

D: TRBD2
J: TRBJ2-7
V: TRBV2
size: .
DNA: TGTGCCAGCAGTGGGACTAGCGGAGTCTACGAGCAGTACTTC
CDR3: CASSGTSGVYEQYF

D: TRBD1
J: TRBJ1-5
V: TRBV19
size: .
DNA: TGTGCCAGTAGTCCAAGCACAGGGGCGGGCCAGCCCCAGCATTTT
CDR3: CASSPSTGAGQPQHF

D: .
J: TRBJ1-4
V: TRBV11-2
size: once
DNA: TGTGCCAGCAGCTTAGATGGGCCTGGTGAAAAACTGTTTTTT
CDR3: CASSLDGPGEKLFF

D: .
J: TRBJ1-5
V: TRBV2
size: few
DNA: TGTGCCGGATCTCAGGGCTGGGATCAGCCCCAGCATTTT
CDR3: CAGSQGWDQPQHF

D: .
J: TRBJ2-5
V: TRBV24-1
size: once
DNA: TGTGCCACCAGTGATCAACAGGGATCGGGGGAGACCCAGTACTTC
CDR3: CATSDQQGSGETQYF

D: TRBD2
J: TRBJ2-5
V: TRBV7-9
size: .
DNA: TGTGCCAGCAGCCCGATACTCCTGGGACTAGCGGGAGAGACCCAGTACTTC
CDR3: CASSPILLGLAGETQYF

D: TRBD1
J: TRBJ1-2
V: TRBV5-4
size: .
DNA: TGTGCCAGCAGCTACGGGGGACAGGGGGCATTAGACTACACCTTC
CDR3: CASSYGGQGALDYTF

D: TRBD2
J: TRBJ2-1
V: TRBV7-2
size: .
DNA: TGTGCCAGCAGCTTTCGCGGGAGATGGGAGCAGTTCTTC
CDR3: CASSFRGRWEQFF

D: .
J: TRBJ1-5
V: TRBV7-9
size: .
DNA: TGTGCCAGCAGCCAAGGACAGCACACGCCCCAGCATTTT
CDR3: CASSQGQHTPQHF

D: .
J: TRBJ1-4
V: TRBV30
size: few
DNA: TGTGCCTGGAGTGTACTTGAAAAACTGTTTTTT
CDR3: CAWSVLEKLFF

D: TRBD1
J: TRBJ1-6
V: TRBV19
size: .
DNA: TGTGCCAGTAGTGGTGGACAGGGAAATGCGCCCCTCCACTTT
CDR3: CASSGGQGNAPLHF

D: .
J: TRBJ2-5
V: TRBV5-1
size: .
DNA: TGCGCCAGCAGCCGAGGGACTTCACAAGAGACCCAGTACTTC
CDR3: CASSRGTSQETQYF

D: TRBD2
J: TRBJ2-7
V: TRBV3-1/TRBV3-2
size: once
DNA: TGTGCCAGCAGCCCGGGACTAGCGGGTCCTTACGAGCAGTACTTC
CDR3: CASSPGLAGPYEQYF

D: .
J: TRBJ2-1
V: TRBV24-1
size: .
DNA: TGTGCCACCAGTGCAGAATACAATGAGCAGTTCTTC
CDR3: CATSAEYNEQFF

D: .
J: TRBJ2-2
V: TRBV3-1/TRBV3-2
size: .
DNA: TGTGCCAGCAGCAGAGGGAACACCGGGGAGCTGTTTTTT
CDR3: CASSRGNTGELFF

D: .
J: TRBJ2-2
V: TRBV6-6
size: .
DNA: TGTGCCAGCAAGATACAGGGCCCCGGGGAGCTGTTTTTT
CDR3: CASKIQGPGELFF

D: TRBD1
J: TRBJ1-5
V: TRBV7-9
size: once
DNA: TGTGCCAGCAGCTTCACAGGGGCCCAGGAGCCCCAGCATTTT
CDR3: CASSFTGAQEPQHF

D: TRBD1
J: TRBJ1-5
V: TRBV3-1/TRBV3-2
size: .
DNA: TGTGCCAGCGGACGAAACCAGGGGGATCAGCCCCAGCATTTT
CDR3: CASGRNQGDQPQHF

D: .
J: TRBJ1-4
V: TRBV5-1
size: .
DNA: TGCGCCAGCAGCCTGGGTACAGGGAATGGGGAAAAACTGTTTTTT
CDR3: CASSLGTGNGEKLFF

D: .
J: TRBJ2-2
V: TRBV30
size: once
DNA: TGTGCCTGGAGTGTATGGCGCGGGCCAAACACCGGGGAGCTGTTTTTT
CDR3: CAWSVWRGPNTGELFF

D: TRBD2
J: TRBJ2-3
V: TRBV10-1
size: .
DNA: TGCGCCAGCAGTGAGGGAGCGGGAGCGGGGCGGGATACGCAGTATTTT
CDR3: CASSEGAGAGRDTQYF

D: .
J: TRBJ2-1
V: TRBV9
size: .
DNA: TGTGCCAGCAGCGTAGGGACGGGAGAAGGCTACAATGAGCAGTTCTTC
CDR3: CASSVGTGEGYNEQFF

D: TRBD1
J: TRBJ2-2
V: TRBV2
size: .
DNA: TGTGCCAGCAAAGGGACAGGGGGTTATACCGGGGAGCTGTTTTTT
CDR3: CASKGTGGYTGELFF

D: TRBD2
J: TRBJ2-1
V: TRBV3-1/TRBV3-2
size: .
DNA: TGTGCCAGCAGCCAAACAGCGGGGAACAATGAGCAGTTCTTC
CDR3: CASSQTAGNNEQFF

D: .
J: TRBJ1-1
V: TRBV9
size: .
DNA: TGTGCCAGCAGCGTAGACAGTGTCAGGGCTGTCCGAATCGCTGAAGCTTTCTTT
CDR3: CASSVDSVRAVRIAEAFF

D: .
J: TRBJ2-2
V: TRBV19
size: .
DNA: TGTGCCAGTGCCGATAGGGAGGCCCAGAACACCGGGGAGCTGTTTTTT
CDR3: CASADREAQNTGELFF

D: .
J: TRBJ2-5
V: TRBV7-2
size: .
DNA: TGTGCCAGCAGCGGGACATACCAAGAGACCCAGTACTTC
CDR3: CASSGTYQETQYF

D: TRBD2
J: TRBJ2-2
V: TRBV19
size: .
DNA: TGTGCCAGTAGCCCCCGTTCGGGGGGGCCCGGGGAGCTGTTTTTT
CDR3: CASSPRSGGPGELFF

D: .
J: TRBJ1-1
V: TRBV2
size: .
DNA: TGTGCCAGCACCCCAGGAGGAGAGAACACTGAAGCTTTCTTT
CDR3: CASTPGGENTEAFF

D: .
J: TRBJ1-1
V: TRBV10-2
size: .
DNA: TGCGCCAGCAGTGAGTCCGGTGTCTCGAACACTGAAGCTTTCTTT
CDR3: CASSESGVSNTEAFF

D: TRBD2
J: TRBJ2-2
V: TRBV7-6
size: few
DNA: TGTGCCAGCACCCCCTCGACTAGCGCTTACACCGGGGAGCTGTTTTTT
CDR3: CASTPSTSAYTGELFF

D: .
J: TRBJ2-4
V: TRBV6-1
size: .
DNA: TGTGCCAGCAGTGAAGCGCATGGCAGGCAAAACATTCAGTACTTC
CDR3: CASSEAHGRQNIQYF